This TCR beta chain was retrieved from a study of T cell repertoires in cytomegalovirus infection. Overall study context: Public TCR beta signatures indicated both CMV infection and matching HLA type.

In germline, CDR1 is MDHEN, CDR2 SYDVKM. Trimming stripped 2 bases from V and 2 bases from J, with 21 bases between. The CDR3 covers 18 residues. At least ten counts were recorded for this clonotype. Its antigen is still unknown. Points from the study as a whole: Public TCR beta family frequency separated CMV-and-HLA carriers, including in an independent cohort. The ex vivo response was dominated by HLA-C-restricted CMV-specific TCR beta clonotypes.

TCRdb processed the reads anew with MiXCR; each CDR3 protein has one entry. The sample lists about 250,000 distinct CDR3 sequences, 17% occurring once. Sequencing was carried out using CD8+ T cells from PBMCs. This clonotype was sampled from a human donor in good health (CMV status not recorded). Some clones in this sample may be carry-over from other donors' samples. The chain links TRBV28 to TRBJ2-5, with D possibly TRBD1 on 6 matching bases. CDR3: CASSLPRITGSQQETQYF. CDR3 bases: TGTGCCAGCAGTTTACCTCGAATAACAGGGTCCCAACAAGAGACCCAGTACTTC.